These T cell receptor beta chains were read from a single sample in a study of PD-1 blockade in mismatch repair-deficient tumors. Profiling relied on immunoSEQ multiplex PCR, and the TCRdb table lists in-frame clones only, not all of them. The sample contains around 120,000 clones, more than 85% of which appear only once. Sequencing was performed on peripheral blood, taken 44 weeks after starting pembrolizumab. All receptors derive from an adult with mismatch repair-deficient cancer. Both conserved end residues are part of each CDR3. D genes are given only for firm matches. The size field is filled for only some rows; it gives once, few, many or a size class.

. | TRBJ2-1 | TRBV27 | . | CASSLQRISYNEQFF | TGTGCCAGCAGTTTGCAGCGGATTAGCTACAATGAGCAGTTCTTC
. | TRBJ1-2 | TRBV28 | . | CASHPPEQAYGYTF | TGTGCCAGCCACCCCCCCGAACAGGCGTATGGCTACACCTTC
TRBD2 | TRBJ2-3 | TRBV27 | . | CASGPWGGSADTQYF | TGTGCCAGCGGCCCATGGGGCGGGAGCGCAGATACGCAGTATTTT
TRBD1 | TRBJ2-6 | TRBV25-1 | once | CASSDRTGPSGANVLTF | TGTGCCAGCAGTGACCGGACAGGGCCCTCTGGGGCCAACGTCCTGACTTTC
. | TRBJ2-5 | TRBV5-6 | . | CASSPGRGETQYF | TGTGCCAGCAGCCCAGGCCGGGGAGAGACCCAGTACTTC
TRBD1 | TRBJ1-3 | TRBV5-1 | . | CASSWGTGVHGNTIYF | TGCGCCAGCAGCTGGGGGACAGGGGTTCATGGAAACACCATATATTTT
. | TRBJ2-7 | TRBV5-4 | . | CASSLRGEQYF | TGTGCCAGCAGCCTGAGGGGCGAGCAGTACTTC
. | TRBJ2-7 | TRBV9 | . | CASSVGRGGYEQYF | TGTGCCAGCAGCGTAGGGAGGGGCGGCTACGAGCAGTACTTC
. | TRBJ2-7 | TRBV7-9 | once | CASSLQRANEQYF | TGTGCCAGCAGCTTACAGAGGGCCAACGAGCAGTACTTC
TRBD1 | TRBJ1-5 | TRBV7-9 | . | CASRRQGPNQPQHF | TGTGCCAGCAGGAGACAGGGGCCCAATCAGCCCCAGCATTTT
. | TRBJ1-4 | TRBV5-1 | . | CASSLGRYEKLFF | TGCGCCAGCAGCTTGGGACGGTATGAAAAACTGTTTTTT
TRBD2 | TRBJ2-1 | TRBV28 | . | CASSLWASGSGNEQFF | TGTGCCAGCAGTTTATGGGCTAGCGGGAGCGGTAATGAGCAGTTCTTC
. | TRBJ2-7 | TRBV6-6 | . | CASSYSMDRGSYEQYF | TGTGCCAGCAGTTATAGTATGGACAGAGGCTCCTACGAGCAGTACTTC
TRBD1 | TRBJ2-7 | TRBV14 | . | CASSQEPDRLLPNLGQYF | TGTGCCAGCAGCCAAGAGCCGGACAGGCTTCTGCCAAACCTCGGGCAGTACTTC
TRBD2 | TRBJ2-7 | TRBV10-2 | . | CASSESGGRAHEQYF | TGCGCCAGCAGTGAGTCGGGGGGGAGGGCCCACGAGCAGTACTTC
. | TRBJ2-1 | TRBV29-1 | . | CSGELTGTGRGGEQFF | TGCAGCGGTGAACTTACCGGGACAGGGCGGGGGGGAGAGCAGTTCTTC
TRBD1 | TRBJ1-2 | TRBV30 | . | CAWSGTGANYGYTF | TGTGCCTGGAGTGGGACAGGGGCGAACTATGGCTACACCTTC
. | TRBJ1-1 | TRBV27 | . | CASSLYKVGAGELAEAFF | TGTGCCAGCAGTTTATATAAGGTGGGGGCGGGGGAACTGGCTGAAGCTTTCTTT
. | TRBJ2-7 | TRBV9 | . | CASSAASGYEQYF | TGTGCCAGCAGCGCAGCTTCCGGTTACGAGCAGTACTTC
TRBD2 | TRBJ2-1 | TRBV19 | . | CASSIVLADNEQFF | TGTGCCAGTAGTATAGTACTAGCGGACAATGAGCAGTTCTTC
TRBD1 | TRBJ1-5 | TRBV28 | . | CASSFPMTGRRGNQPQHF | TGTGCCAGCAGTTTCCCCATGACAGGGCGGAGGGGCAATCAGCCCCAGCATTTT
TRBD1 | TRBJ2-3 | TRBV14 | few | CASSQVTGPDTQYF | TGTGCCAGCAGCCAAGTGACAGGGCCCGATACGCAGTATTTT
. | TRBJ1-2 | TRBV6-1 | . | CASSGRTVYNYGYTF | TGTGCCAGCAGTGGCCGGACAGTTTATAACTATGGCTACACCTTC
. | TRBJ2-5 | TRBV7-9 | . | CASSSTRETQYF | TGTGCCAGCAGCTCCACTCGGGAGACCCAGTACTTC
TRBD2 | TRBJ2-1 | TRBV15 | . | CATSTLVGTSIREVYNEQFF | TGTGCCACCAGCACTTTGGTGGGGACTAGTATCCGTGAAGTCTACAATGAGCAGTTCTTC
. | TRBJ2-1 | TRBV4-1 | . | CASSPNLYNEQFF | TGCGCCAGCAGCCCGAACCTTTACAATGAGCAGTTCTTC
TRBD2 | TRBJ2-3 | TRBV6-1 | . | CASRILAGGLDTQYF | TGTGCCAGCAGGATACTAGCGGGAGGCCTGGATACGCAGTATTTT
TRBD2 | TRBJ2-3 | TRBV7-8 | . | CASSPRLATDTQYF | TGTGCCAGCAGCCCCAGACTAGCAACAGATACGCAGTATTTT
TRBD1 | TRBJ2-7 | TRBV27 | . | CASSPRQGGYEQYF | TGTGCCAGCAGTCCCCGACAGGGTGGCTACGAGCAGTACTTC
. | TRBJ1-1 | TRBV12-5 | . | CASVVGKGHMNTEAFF | TGTGCTAGTGTTGTCGGCAAGGGACACATGAACACTGAAGCTTTCTTT
. | TRBJ2-7 | TRBV14 | . | CASSITGFGEQYF | TGTGCCAGCAGCATCACAGGGTTTGGCGAGCAGTACTTC
TRBD1 | TRBJ2-7 | TRBV4-3 | once | CASSRGQGYEQYF | TGCGCCAGCAGCCGCGGACAGGGCTACGAGCAGTACTTC
. | TRBJ2-5 | TRBV6-5 | . | CASNTGSETQYF | TGTGCCAGCAACACGGGGAGCGAGACCCAGTACTTC
TRBD2 | TRBJ2-4 | TRBV11-3 | . | CASSLVTSGSSKNIQYF | TGTGCCAGCAGCTTAGTAACTAGCGGGAGCTCCAAAAACATTCAGTACTTC
TRBD1 | TRBJ2-5 | TRBV2 | . | CASSLDRGETQYF | TGTGCCAGCAGTCTAGACAGGGGGGAGACCCAGTACTTC
TRBD1 | TRBJ1-4 | TRBV28 | . | CASSPIGQVVDNEKLFF | TGTGCCAGCAGCCCCATCGGACAGGTGGTGGATAATGAAAAACTGTTTTTT
. | TRBJ2-1 | TRBV12-5 | . | CASGLVGTEVGRYNEQFF | TGTGCTAGTGGTTTGGTGGGCACTGAGGTAGGAAGATACAATGAGCAGTTCTTC
TRBD2 | TRBJ2-2 | TRBV15 | . | CATSRAGLAGVRRGELFF | TGTGCCACCAGCAGGGCGGGACTAGCGGGAGTTCGGAGGGGGGAGCTGTTTTTT
TRBD2 | TRBJ2-1 | TRBV2 | . | CASSAGLAGYNEQFF | TGTGCCAGCAGTGCTGGACTAGCGGGGTACAATGAGCAGTTCTTC
TRBD1 | TRBJ2-3 | TRBV5-1 | . | CASSPGQDTDTQYF | TGCGCCAGCAGCCCCGGACAGGATACAGATACGCAGTATTTT
. | TRBJ2-1 | TRBV7-8 | . | CASSTSWLGSYNEQFF | TGTGCCAGCAGCACGAGCTGGCTTGGCTCCTACAATGAGCAGTTCTTC
. | TRBJ2-7 | TRBV28 | . | CASSLVGGTGYEQYF | TGTGCCAGCAGTTTAGTCGGGGGAACGGGCTACGAGCAGTACTTC
TRBD2 | TRBJ2-7 | TRBV19 | medium-sized | CASSISGLSRYEQYF | TGTGCCAGTAGTATATCGGGACTATCCCGTTACGAGCAGTACTTC
. | TRBJ2-7 | TRBV11-2 | . | CASRPTSYYEQYF | TGTGCCAGCAGACCCACTAGTTACTACGAGCAGTACTTC
TRBD2 | TRBJ2-1 | TRBV19 | once | CASSITIAGFTGGYNEQFF | TGTGCCAGTAGTATTACAATAGCGGGATTTACCGGGGGATACAATGAGCAGTTCTTC
. | TRBJ1-2 | TRBV30 | . | CAWSTGPYGYTF | TGTGCCTGGAGTACCGGACCTTATGGCTACACCTTC
. | TRBJ1-1 | TRBV2 | . | CASSEQGHTEAFF | TGTGCCAGCAGTGAACAGGGGCACACTGAAGCTTTCTTT
. | TRBJ2-4 | TRBV2 | . | CASRTGIIESKNIQYF | TGTGCCAGCAGGACGGGTATTATCGAGTCCAAAAACATTCAGTACTTC
. | TRBJ2-1 | TRBV7-2 | . | CASSWTDYNEQFF | TGTGCCAGCAGCTGGACAGATTACAATGAGCAGTTCTTC
TRBD2 | TRBJ2-1 | TRBV19 | . | CATRTSGSPNEQFF | TGTGCCACGAGGACTAGCGGGAGTCCCAATGAGCAGTTCTTC
TRBD1 | TRBJ2-5 | TRBV5-1 | . | CASSLDRGWETQYF | TGCGCCAGCAGCTTGGACAGGGGATGGGAGACCCAGTACTTC
. | TRBJ2-3 | TRBV12-2 | . | CASRLEILAGPLFSTDTQYF | TGTGCAAGTCGCTTAGAGATACTAGCGGGACCCCTCTTTAGCACAGATACGCAGTATTTT
. | TRBJ2-3 | TRBV5-4 | . | CASTGTPGDTQYF | TGTGCCAGCACCGGGACACCGGGGGATACGCAGTATTTT
. | TRBJ2-3 | TRBV20-1 | . | CSATDTDTQYF | TGCAGTGCTACAGACACAGATACGCAGTATTTT
. | TRBJ2-2 | TRBV4-3 | . | CASSPSSFRAGELFF | TGCGCCAGCAGCCCGAGTAGTTTTCGGGCCGGGGAGCTGTTTTTT
TRBD1 | TRBJ2-7 | TRBV7-6 | . | CASSWSGTGGYEQYF | TGTGCCAGCAGCTGGTCCGGGACAGGAGGCTACGAGCAGTACTTC
TRBD2 | TRBJ2-1 | TRBV5-1 | . | CASSETSVNNEQFF | TGCGCCAGCAGCGAGACTAGCGTCAACAATGAGCAGTTCTTC
TRBD1 | TRBJ2-5 | TRBV6-1 | once | CASSEAGTGRETQYF | TGTGCCAGCAGTGAGGCCGGGACAGGGAGGGAGACCCAGTACTTC